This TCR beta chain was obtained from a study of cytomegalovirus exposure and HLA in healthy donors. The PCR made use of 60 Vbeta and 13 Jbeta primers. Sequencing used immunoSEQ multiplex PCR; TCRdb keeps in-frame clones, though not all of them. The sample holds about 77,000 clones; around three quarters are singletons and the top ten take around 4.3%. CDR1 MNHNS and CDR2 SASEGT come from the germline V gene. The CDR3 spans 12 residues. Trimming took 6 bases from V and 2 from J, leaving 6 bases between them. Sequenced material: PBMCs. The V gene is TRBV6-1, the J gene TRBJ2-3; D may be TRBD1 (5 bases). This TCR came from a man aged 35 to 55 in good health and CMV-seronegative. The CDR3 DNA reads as TGTGCCAGCAGGACAGCCACAGATACGCAGTATTTT. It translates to CASRTATDTQYF.